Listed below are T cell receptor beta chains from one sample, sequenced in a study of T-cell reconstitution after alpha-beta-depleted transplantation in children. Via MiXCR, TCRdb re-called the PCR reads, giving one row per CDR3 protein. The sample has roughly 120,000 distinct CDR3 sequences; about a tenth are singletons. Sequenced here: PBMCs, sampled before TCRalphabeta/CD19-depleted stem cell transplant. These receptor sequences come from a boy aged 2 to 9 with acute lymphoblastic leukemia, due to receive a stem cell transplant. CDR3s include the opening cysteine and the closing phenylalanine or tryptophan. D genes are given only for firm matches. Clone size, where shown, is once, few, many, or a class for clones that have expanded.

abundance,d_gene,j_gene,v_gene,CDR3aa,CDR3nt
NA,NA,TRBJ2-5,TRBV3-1,CASSQDNSQETQYF,TGTGCCAGCAGCCAAGACAACAGCCAAGAGACCCAGTACTTC
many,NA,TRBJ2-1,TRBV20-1,CSASRIRTEQFF,TGCAGTGCTAGTAGGATTAGGACTGAGCAGTTCTTC
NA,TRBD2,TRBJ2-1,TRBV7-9,CASSDFVGLAGVNEQFF,TGTGCCAGCAGCGATTTCGTAGGACTAGCGGGGGTCAATGAGCAGTTCTTC
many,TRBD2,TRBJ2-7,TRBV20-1,CSARGAGGPAYEQYF,TGCAGTGCTAGGGGGGCGGGAGGGCCCGCCTACGAGCAGTACTTC
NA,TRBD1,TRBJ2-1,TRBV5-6,CASSPRQGKTYNEQFF,TGTGCCAGCAGCCCGAGACAGGGGAAGACCTACAATGAGCAGTTCTTC
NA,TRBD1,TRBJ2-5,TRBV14,CASSLPGQGQTQYF,TGTGCCAGCAGCCTTCCGGGACAGGGACAGACCCAGTACTTC
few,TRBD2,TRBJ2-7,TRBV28,CASSPGKREVYEQYF,TGTGCCAGCAGCCCCGGGAAGCGGGAGGTCTACGAGCAGTACTTC
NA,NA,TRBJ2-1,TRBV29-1,CSVTRTSNNEQFF,TGCAGCGTCACAAGGACATCCAACAATGAGCAGTTCTTC
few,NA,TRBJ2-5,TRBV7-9,CASSSSQETQYF,TGTGCCAGCAGCTCTAGCCAGGAGACCCAGTACTTC
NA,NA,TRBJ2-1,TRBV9,CASSPHRDFNNEQFF,TGTGCCAGCAGCCCGCACCGGGACTTTAACAATGAGCAGTTCTTC
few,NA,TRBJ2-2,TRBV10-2,CASSESRGNTGELFF,TGCGCCAGCAGTGAGTCTCGGGGGAACACCGGGGAGCTGTTTTTT